These T cell receptor beta chains were read from a single sample in a study of cytomegalovirus exposure and HLA in healthy donors. Clones were sequenced by immunoSEQ multiplex PCR, and TCRdb holds only the in-frame ones, with some missing. The repertoire consists of about 140,000 clones, with roughly 80% occurring once and the leading ten covering 6.8%. Sequenced material: PBMCs. The source is a man between 40 and 49 years old in good health and CMV-seropositive. Both conserved end residues are part of each CDR3. A D gene is named only where the DNA matches it firmly. The size field is filled for only some rows; it gives once, few, many or a size class.

j_call | d_call | v_call | clone_size | cdr3_nt | cdr3_aa
TRBJ2-3 | NA | TRBV29-1 | NA | TGCAGCACTCGACAGTCTGATACGCAGTATTTT | CSTRQSDTQYF
TRBJ1-2 | NA | TRBV10-3 | NA | TGTGCCATCAGTGATTCACAGATATATGGCTACACCTTC | CAISDSQIYGYTF
TRBJ1-3 | TRBD1 | TRBV5-1 | few | TGCGCCAGCAGCTTAAAGACAGGGGGCATAGACTCTGGAAACACCATATATTTT | CASSLKTGGIDSGNTIYF
TRBJ1-5 | TRBD1 | TRBV14 | NA | TGTGCCAGCAGCCGACAGGGGGCGCAGACCAATCAGCCCCAGCATTTT | CASSRQGAQTNQPQHF
TRBJ1-5 | TRBD1 | TRBV7-9 | once | TGTGCCAGCAGCTTAGCGGGACAGGGGCATCAGCCCCAGCATTTT | CASSLAGQGHQPQHF
TRBJ2-7 | NA | TRBV18 | NA | TGTGCCAGCTCAGAGATAACAGGCTATTCCTCCTACGAGCAGTACTTC | CASSEITGYSSYEQYF
TRBJ2-2 | TRBD2 | TRBV27 | few | TGTGCCAGCAGTTTACGACTAGCGGCGAACACCGGGGAGCTGTTTTTT | CASSLRLAANTGELFF
TRBJ1-1 | TRBD1 | TRBV4-3 | NA | TGCGCCAGCAGCCAGAGGACAGGATTTGGGAACACTGAAGCTTTCTTT | CASSQRTGFGNTEAFF
TRBJ2-7 | NA | TRBV10-1 | few | TGCGCCAGCAGTGACGGTAGTGACGAGCAGTACTTC | CASSDGSDEQYF
TRBJ2-5 | NA | TRBV7-9 | once | TGTGCCAGCAGCTTAAGGGGGCAAGAGACCCAGTACTTC | CASSLRGQETQYF
TRBJ1-1 | NA | TRBV6-1 | few | TGTGCCAGCAGCCCCATACAGGGCCCTGAAGCTTTCTTT | CASSPIQGPEAFF
TRBJ2-3 | TRBD2 | TRBV5-4 | NA | TGTGCCAGCCGGCTAGCGGGAGTTGAGTATACGCAGTATTTT | CASRLAGVEYTQYF
TRBJ2-6 | NA | TRBV4-3 | NA | TGCGCCAGCAGCCAAGCGCAAGGGGTCGGGGCCAACGTCCTGACTTTC | CASSQAQGVGANVLTF
TRBJ1-2 | NA | TRBV2 | NA | TGTGCCAGCAGTGATAGGGTTCAGGGGCGAAACTATGGCTACACCTTC | CASSDRVQGRNYGYTF
TRBJ2-5 | NA | TRBV2 | NA | TGTGCCAGCAGTGAAGCGCTTCGGGGGAGAGAGCAGTACTTC | CASSEALRGREQYF
TRBJ2-1 | TRBD2 | TRBV5-4 | NA | TGTGCCAGCAGCTTGGGCCTAGCGGCAGGAGAGCAGTTCTTC | CASSLGLAAGEQFF
TRBJ2-7 | TRBD1 | TRBV6-6 | NA | TGTGCCAGCCTTCCGGGACAGGGCCCCTCCTACGAGCAGTACTTC | CASLPGQGPSYEQYF
TRBJ1-5 | NA | TRBV30 | NA | TGTGCCTGGAGTGTACAGGGTAATCAGCCCCAGCATTTT | CAWSVQGNQPQHF
TRBJ2-2 | NA | TRBV6-1 | NA | TGTGCCAGCAGTGACTACAGGTTGAACACCGGGGAGCTGTTTTTT | CASSDYRLNTGELFF
TRBJ2-2 | NA | TRBV10-3 | NA | TGTGCCATCAGTGAAGGAGTAGGAACCGGGGAGCTGTTTTTT | CAISEGVGTGELFF
TRBJ2-7 | NA | TRBV6-6 | NA | TGTGCCAGCAGTTACGGGAGCCGGTCGAGCTACGAGCAGTACTTC | CASSYGSRSSYEQYF
TRBJ1-1 | NA | TRBV19 | NA | TGTGCCAGTAGTATAGTTCTAAGAGGGAACACTGAAGCTTTCTTT | CASSIVLRGNTEAFF
TRBJ2-2 | NA | TRBV5-1 | NA | TGCGCCAGCACCCTCGTTGAAAGGGGCACCGGGGAGCTGTTTTTT | CASTLVERGTGELFF
TRBJ1-2 | TRBD1 | TRBV18 | NA | TGTGCCAGCTCACCATTAACTACACAGGGGCTTTATGGCTACACCTTC | CASSPLTTQGLYGYTF
TRBJ1-5 | NA | TRBV6-1 | NA | TGTGCCAGCAGATTCGACGGACTTAGCAATCAGCCCCAGCATTTT | CASRFDGLSNQPQHF
TRBJ2-5 | TRBD1 | TRBV7-2 | NA | TGTGCCAGCAGATTGACAGGGGTCGAGACCCAGTACTTC | CASRLTGVETQYF